The rows below give T cell receptor beta chains drawn from one sample of a study of human T cells and chemical hapten exposure. TCRdb passed the RACE reads through MiXCR, listing each CDR3 protein once. The repertoire holds about 350,000 distinct CDR3 sequences, with about 5% as singletons. The material sequenced was whole blood, taken in connection with sensitization to the hapten diphenylcyclopropenone (DPC). These TCRs come from a woman under 30 with alopecia areata. Some clones in this sample may be carry-over from other donors' samples. Each CDR3 is given with its conserved first and last residue. The D gene is left open where the match is weak. Only some rows state a clone size, as once, few, many or a class for expanded clones.

v_call: TRBV4-1
j_call: TRBJ2-1
d_call: .
clone_size: many
cdr3_nt: TGCGCCAGCAGCCAAGGGTACAATGAGCAGTTCTTC
cdr3_aa: CASSQGYNEQFF

v_call: TRBV11-2
j_call: TRBJ1-1
d_call: .
clone_size: .
cdr3_nt: TGTGCCAGCAGCTTAGATCGGCAGGGAGAAGCTTTCTTT
cdr3_aa: CASSLDRQGEAFF

v_call: TRBV12-5
j_call: TRBJ2-2
d_call: .
clone_size: .
cdr3_nt: TGTGCTAGTGGTTTGACGGGGGCAGGTAGCACCGGGGAGCTGTTTTTT
cdr3_aa: CASGLTGAGSTGELFF

v_call: TRBV6-6
j_call: TRBJ2-7
d_call: TRBD1
clone_size: .
cdr3_nt: TGTGCCAGCAGTCATGGACAGGGACCCTACGAGCAGTACTTC
cdr3_aa: CASSHGQGPYEQYF

v_call: TRBV18
j_call: TRBJ2-3
d_call: TRBD1
clone_size: many
cdr3_nt: TGTGCCAGCTCATCTCCTCTGGACAGGGGACAAACAGATACGCAGTATTTT
cdr3_aa: CASSSPLDRGQTDTQYF

v_call: TRBV7-9
j_call: TRBJ2-7
d_call: TRBD1
clone_size: many
cdr3_nt: TGTGCCAGCAGCTCCCGACAGGGTACGAACGAGCAGTACTTC
cdr3_aa: CASSSRQGTNEQYF

v_call: TRBV10-3
j_call: TRBJ1-4
d_call: TRBD1
clone_size: .
cdr3_nt: TGTGCCAACCAGATGGACAGGGATGAAAAACTGTTTTTT
cdr3_aa: CANQMDRDEKLFF

v_call: TRBV5-4
j_call: TRBJ1-1
d_call: .
clone_size: .
cdr3_nt: TGTGCCAGCAGCTCGTCGGGTCGAGGGGACACTGAAGCTTTCTTT
cdr3_aa: CASSSSGRGDTEAFF

v_call: TRBV6-2/TRBV6-3
j_call: TRBJ2-5
d_call: .
clone_size: many
cdr3_nt: TGTGCCAGCAATTATCCCGTGGAGACCCAGTACTTC
cdr3_aa: CASNYPVETQYF

v_call: TRBV19
j_call: TRBJ1-5
d_call: TRBD1
clone_size: few
cdr3_nt: TGTGCCAGTAGTACCTGGACAGGGGGCACAAATCAGCCCCAGCATTTT
cdr3_aa: CASSTWTGGTNQPQHF

v_call: TRBV18
j_call: TRBJ2-5
d_call: .
clone_size: .
cdr3_nt: TGTGCCAGCTCACCTCCGGCAGGGGGGACCCAAGAGACCCAGTACTTC
cdr3_aa: CASSPPAGGTQETQYF

v_call: TRBV12-3/TRBV12-4
j_call: TRBJ1-1
d_call: .
clone_size: .
cdr3_nt: TGTGCCAGCAGTTTTTTGGGAGGTGAAGCTTTCTTT
cdr3_aa: CASSFLGGEAFF

v_call: TRBV7-2
j_call: TRBJ2-7
d_call: TRBD1
clone_size: many
cdr3_nt: TGTGCCAGCAGCCCGGGACAGGGGGCTTTTTACGAGCAGTACTTC
cdr3_aa: CASSPGQGAFYEQYF

v_call: TRBV20-1
j_call: TRBJ2-1
d_call: TRBD2
clone_size: .
cdr3_nt: TGCAGTGCTAGAGAGACTAGCGGGGGGCCTGAGCAGTTCTTC
cdr3_aa: CSARETSGGPEQFF

v_call: TRBV15
j_call: TRBJ1-4
d_call: .
clone_size: .
cdr3_nt: TGTGCCACCAGCCGGGCCCCCAATGAAAAACTGTTTTTT
cdr3_aa: CATSRAPNEKLFF

v_call: TRBV18
j_call: TRBJ1-2
d_call: TRBD1
clone_size: few
cdr3_nt: TGTGCCAGCTCACCTGGACAGGAAGACGGCTACACCTTC
cdr3_aa: CASSPGQEDGYTF

v_call: TRBV6-5
j_call: TRBJ1-3
d_call: TRBD1
clone_size: many
cdr3_nt: TGTGCCAGCAGCCGAGCTACAGGGGTTGGAAACACCATATATTTT
cdr3_aa: CASSRATGVGNTIYF

v_call: TRBV3-1
j_call: TRBJ2-7
d_call: TRBD1
clone_size: many
cdr3_nt: TGTGCCAGCAGCCAAGATCAAAACAGGGGCCACGAGCAGTACTTC
cdr3_aa: CASSQDQNRGHEQYF

v_call: TRBV29-1
j_call: TRBJ2-2
d_call: TRBD1
clone_size: .
cdr3_nt: TGCAGCGTTGAAGGACGGGACAGGAACACCGGGGAGCTGTTTTTT
cdr3_aa: CSVEGRDRNTGELFF

v_call: TRBV20-1
j_call: TRBJ1-3
d_call: .
clone_size: .
cdr3_nt: TGCAGTGCTCCGACCCAGGTCAACTCTGGAAACACCATATATTTT
cdr3_aa: CSAPTQVNSGNTIYF

v_call: TRBV6-1
j_call: TRBJ1-3
d_call: TRBD1
clone_size: few
cdr3_nt: TGTGCCACCTCACAGGGGCAAAATTTACTGCTTCGTACTGGAAACACCATATATTTT
cdr3_aa: CATSQGQNLLLRTGNTIYF

v_call: TRBV7-2
j_call: TRBJ2-4
d_call: TRBD2
clone_size: many
cdr3_nt: TGTGCCAGCAGCTTCACTAGCGGGGAGAAAAACATTCAGTACTTC
cdr3_aa: CASSFTSGEKNIQYF

v_call: TRBV12-3/TRBV12-4
j_call: TRBJ2-5
d_call: TRBD2
clone_size: few
cdr3_nt: TGTGCCAGCAGTATTAGCGGGCCCGGGATCCAGTACTTC
cdr3_aa: CASSISGPGIQYF

v_call: TRBV12-3/TRBV12-4
j_call: TRBJ2-3
d_call: TRBD2
clone_size: many
cdr3_nt: TGTGCCAGCAGGATCCTAAAGGCGGGGGTTGATACGCAGTATTTT
cdr3_aa: CASRILKAGVDTQYF

v_call: TRBV12-3/TRBV12-4
j_call: TRBJ1-2
d_call: .
clone_size: few
cdr3_nt: TGTGCCAGCAGCCACACAGGGACCGCTTCTGGGGATGGCTACACCTTC
cdr3_aa: CASSHTGTASGDGYTF

v_call: TRBV20-1
j_call: TRBJ2-3
d_call: TRBD2
clone_size: .
cdr3_nt: TGCAGTGCTGGCACTAGCGGTGCCGGGTATACGCAGTATTTT
cdr3_aa: CSAGTSGAGYTQYF

v_call: TRBV18
j_call: TRBJ1-2
d_call: .
clone_size: few
cdr3_nt: TGTGCCAGCTCACCACCAGGAACAAGGATGTATGGCTACACCTTC
cdr3_aa: CASSPPGTRMYGYTF

v_call: TRBV4-3
j_call: TRBJ2-7
d_call: .
clone_size: many
cdr3_nt: TGCGCCAGCAGCGCCGGGACTCGTACCTACGAGCAGTACTTC
cdr3_aa: CASSAGTRTYEQYF

v_call: TRBV12-3/TRBV12-4
j_call: TRBJ2-5
d_call: TRBD2
clone_size: .
cdr3_nt: TGTGCCAGCAGTCAAGGGGACTACTCGTACCAAGAGACCCAGTACTTC
cdr3_aa: CASSQGDYSYQETQYF

v_call: TRBV7-7
j_call: TRBJ2-5
d_call: TRBD1
clone_size: few
cdr3_nt: TGTGCTAGCAGCCGAAAGACAGGGTATCAAGAGACCCAGTACTTC
cdr3_aa: CASSRKTGYQETQYF

v_call: TRBV24-1
j_call: TRBJ1-5
d_call: .
clone_size: few
cdr3_nt: TGTGCCACCCGATGGACGGCGGAGAGGCCCCAGCATTTT
cdr3_aa: CATRWTAERPQHF

v_call: TRBV7-8
j_call: TRBJ2-3
d_call: .
clone_size: .
cdr3_nt: TGTGCCAGCAGTCTCACAGATACGCGGTATTTT
cdr3_aa: CASSLTDTRYF

v_call: TRBV9
j_call: TRBJ1-1
d_call: .
clone_size: few
cdr3_nt: TGTGCCAGCAGCGTAGTTATGGGTAACACTGAAGCTTTCTTT
cdr3_aa: CASSVVMGNTEAFF

v_call: TRBV6-5
j_call: TRBJ1-6
d_call: TRBD1
clone_size: .
cdr3_nt: TGTGCCAGCAGAGGGACAGGGGGGTCACCCCTCCACTTT
cdr3_aa: CASRGTGGSPLHF

v_call: TRBV5-1
j_call: TRBJ1-1
d_call: TRBD1
clone_size: few
cdr3_nt: TGCGCCAGCAGCATCGGACAGGCCGGGGGCACTGAAGCTTTCTTT
cdr3_aa: CASSIGQAGGTEAFF

v_call: TRBV29-1
j_call: TRBJ2-3
d_call: TRBD2
clone_size: .
cdr3_nt: TGCAGCGTGAGCGGGGCTAGCACAGATACGCAGTATTTT
cdr3_aa: CSVSGASTDTQYF

v_call: TRBV7-4
j_call: TRBJ2-5
d_call: .
clone_size: many
cdr3_nt: TGTGCCAGCAGCTTAGGTTGCCAAGAGACCCAGTACTTC
cdr3_aa: CASSLGCQETQYF

v_call: TRBV7-2
j_call: TRBJ2-1
d_call: TRBD2
clone_size: many
cdr3_nt: TGTGCCAGCAGCCACGGGACTAGCGGGGGGGCCCTGGTATATGAGCAGTTCTTC
cdr3_aa: CASSHGTSGGALVYEQFF

v_call: TRBV20-1
j_call: TRBJ2-1
d_call: .
clone_size: .
cdr3_nt: TGCAGTGCCCCGAACCGGGGGGCGAGGTCCTACAATGAGCAGTTCTTC
cdr3_aa: CSAPNRGARSYNEQFF

v_call: TRBV20-1
j_call: TRBJ1-5
d_call: .
clone_size: few
cdr3_nt: TGCAGTGCTAGACGAGGGGGGGTAGGCAATCAGCCCCAGCATTTT
cdr3_aa: CSARRGGVGNQPQHF

v_call: TRBV11-2
j_call: TRBJ2-1
d_call: .
clone_size: many
cdr3_nt: TGTGCCAGCAGGTTCCCTTTCCGGGGACCCTACAATGAGCAGTTCTTC
cdr3_aa: CASRFPFRGPYNEQFF

v_call: TRBV28
j_call: TRBJ1-5
d_call: .
clone_size: many
cdr3_nt: TGTGCCAGCAGCCTTCATGGCAGCAATCAGCCCCAGCATTTT
cdr3_aa: CASSLHGSNQPQHF

v_call: TRBV29-1
j_call: TRBJ2-2
d_call: TRBD1
clone_size: many
cdr3_nt: TGCAGCGCCGTTGACAGGGCGAACACCGGGGAGCTGTTTTTT
cdr3_aa: CSAVDRANTGELFF